A single sample gave rise to the 19 T cell receptor beta chains below, sequenced in a study of blood T cell repertoires in COVID-19. TCRdb keeps only in-frame clones here, not all; method: immunoSEQ multiplex PCR. The table records around 50,000 clones, approximately 90% of them present only once. The sequencing sample was made of peripheral blood. All receptors derive from a man in his fifties or sixties with acute or convalescent COVID-19.

This clone occurred a few times. The chain has TRBV30 and TRBJ2-7, with D perhaps TRBD1 (6 bases). The CDR3 sequence is 16 residues long. From germline, CDR1 is GTSNPN and CDR2 SVGIG (reference sequence). The V end lost 1 base, the J end lost 0 bases, and 16 bases lay between the germline ends. CDR3 amino acids: CAWSGDTLTVSYEQYF. The CDR3 DNA reads TGTGCCTGGAGTGGGGACACCCTCACCGTCTCCTACGAGCAGTACTTC.

The genes are TRBV27 and TRBJ1-3, with TRBD1 identical over 7 bases. Germline trimming cut 5 bases from V and 4 bases from J; bases unmatched to any gene: 5. Germline V gene lookup returns CDR1 MNHEY and CDR2 SMNVEV (reference sequence). This CDR3 has 14 amino acids. The CDR3 DNA follows: TGTGCCAGCAGTCGGACAGGTGGAGGAAACACCATATATTTT. Translated: CASSRTGGGNTIYF.

This chain connects TRBV4-2 to TRBJ2-4; tentatively, D is TRBD2 (6 bases). The CDR3 consists of 14 residues. V lost 0 bases, J lost 6 bases, and 9 bases lay in between. CDR1 is LGHNA and CDR2 is YNFKEQ in the germline V gene. CDR3 in DNA: TGTGCCAGCAGCCAAGACACGGAGGGAAACATTCAGTACTTC. Translating it yields CASSQDTEGNIQYF.

This clone was observed a single time. The V call is TRBV2, the J call TRBJ1-2; D is perhaps TRBD1 (6 bases). Germline-derived CDR1 and CDR2 are SNHLY and FYNNEI. The V end was cut by 6 bases, the J end by 0 bases, with 14 bases between. CDR3 size: 15 residues. This CDR3 is CASSKRQDPNYGYTF. The CDR3 bases are TGTGCCAGCAGCAAAAGACAGGACCCTAACTATGGCTACACCTTC.

DNA for the CDR3: TGTGCCAGCAGCCAAGAAAGGCAAGCGGGAGTGTCCTACAATGAGCAGTTCTTC. This codes for CASSQERQAGVSYNEQFF. The rearrangement links TRBV3-1 (or the pseudogene TRBV3-2) to TRBJ2-1; 8 bases line up with TRBD2. Germline values: CDR1 LGHDT, CDR2 YNNKEL (reference sequence). The CDR3 has 18 residues. V lost 0 bases and J lost 1; bases outside the gene matches: 8.

The rearrangement uses TRBV28 and TRBJ2-7; 13 positions match TRBD2. The CDR3 covers 18 residues. Per the germline V gene, CDR1 is MDHEN and CDR2 is SYDVKM. With 5 bases clipped from V and 2 bases from J, the junction kept 12 bases outside the gene matches. Here the CDR3 DNA reads TGTGCCAGCAGTCAAACCGCCCCGGGACTAGCGGGGCCCTACGAGCAGTACTTC. It encodes CASSQTAPGLAGPYEQYF.

The chain is built from TRBV9 and TRBJ1-1; TRBD1 agrees at 7 bases. V dropped 5 bases and J dropped 3; count of bases not matched to a gene: 4. This CDR3 contains 13 residues. Germline loops: CDR1 SGDLS, CDR2 YYNGEE. Written as DNA, the CDR3 is TGTGCCAGCAGACCAACAGGGGACACTGAAGCTTTCTTT. Amino acids: CASRPTGDTEAFF.

The rearrangement joins TRBV6-6 to TRBJ2-4; D possibly corresponds to TRBD1 (6 bases). The CDR3 spans 16 residues. Germline V gene lookup returns CDR1 MNHNY and CDR2 SVGAGI (reference sequence). The ends were cut back, 6 bases at V and 0 bases at J, with 15 bases in the middle. CDR3: CASSRPGARAKNIQYF. The CDR3 bases are TGTGCCAGCAGCCGGCCAGGGGCTAGAGCCAAAAACATTCAGTACTTC.

The J gene is TRBJ2-7, the V gene TRBV7-6; no clear D. The CDR3 is 15 residues long. The V end was cut by 0 bases, the J end by 1 base, with 10 bases between. Germline lookup yields CDR1 SGHVS and CDR2 FNYEAQ. Here the CDR3 reads CASSLAHDGSYEQYF. The CDR3 coding sequence is TGTGCCAGCAGCTTAGCGCATGACGGGTCCTACGAGCAGTACTTC.

J is TRBJ1-1 and V is TRBV5-4; perhaps TRBD1 as D (6 bases). V gave up 0 bases and J gave up 11 bases, with 20 bases separating them. The length of the CDR3 is 15 residues. Germline lookup yields CDR1 SGHNT and CDR2 YYREEE (reference sequence). This chain's CDR3 is CASSLGDTAGVDAFF. The CDR3 DNA sequence: TGTGCCAGCAGCTTGGGGGACACGGCGGGGGTTGATGCTTTCTTT.

Turning to this clone: This specimen includes other DNA sequences encoding the same CDR3. The chain carries TRBV5-1 and TRBJ1-2; 7 nucleotides agree with TRBD1. The germline V gene has CDR1 SGHRS and CDR2 YFSETQ. V lost 1 base, J lost 5 bases, and 5 bases stayed unmatched. This CDR3 contains 14 residues. The CDR3 is CASSLTTGFYGYTF. In DNA, the CDR3 is TGCGCCAGCAGCTTGACGACAGGGTTTTATGGCTACACCTTC.

J is TRBJ1-1 and V is TRBV3-1 (or the pseudogene TRBV3-2); D remains ambiguous. Germline V gene lookup returns CDR1 LGHDT and CDR2 YNNKEL (reference sequence). The V end lost 3 bases, the J end lost 0 bases, and 11 bases lay between the germline ends. The CDR3 loop spans 15 amino acids. This CDR3 reads CASSQMVVVNTEAFF. CDR3 in DNA: TGTGCCAGCAGCCAGATGGTGGTAGTGAACACTGAAGCTTTCTTT.

This sequence joins TRBV6-5 and TRBJ2-7, with D possibly being TRBD1 (6 bases). This CDR3 has 15 residues. The V and J ends lost 5 bases and 3 bases respectively, with 17 bases between them. Germline V lookup: CDR1 MNHEY, CDR2 SVGAGI. CDR3 sequence reads: CASSRDIRGNYEQYF. The DNA of the CDR3 is TGTGCCAGCAGTAGGGACATCCGAGGGAACTACGAGCAGTACTTC.

The chain has TRBV7-9 and TRBJ1-2; D gene unclear. The CDR3 loop spans 14 amino acids. V lost 1 base to trimming and J lost 8 bases, with 14 bases between them. Per germline, CDR1 SEHNR and CDR2 FQNEAQ (reference sequence). The CDR3 DNA follows: TGTGCCAGCAGCTTAGATCTCGGGGTTCGGGGCTACACCTTC. Amino acid sequence: CASSLDLGVRGYTF.

The chain joins TRBV9 to TRBJ2-6; D is perhaps TRBD2 (6 bases). Trimming shortened V by 0 bases and J by 3 bases, and 13 bases separated the two germline ends. Germline-derived CDR1 and CDR2 are SGDLS and YYNGEE. The CDR3 covers 17 residues. The CDR3 DNA reads as TGTGCCAGCAGCGTAGAAGGAGGGGCTCTTGGGGCCAACGTCCTGACTTTC. It codes for CASSVEGGALGANVLTF.

The rearrangement uses TRBV7-3 and TRBJ2-1; TRBD2 aligns across 10 bases. Trimming cost V 5 bases and J 1 base; bases outside gene matches: 2. The CDR3 extends over 15 amino acids. The germline V gene has CDR1 SGHTA and CDR2 FQGTGA. CDR3 DNA sequence: TGTGCCAGCAGCATTAGCGGGGGGTCCTACAATGAGCAGTTCTTC. Protein sequence: CASSISGGSYNEQFF.

This clone was detected a few times. The gene calls are TRBV5-1 and TRBJ1-4; TRBD1 matches 10 bases. Trimming removed 5 bases from V and 6 bases from J; junction bases left unmatched: 4. The CDR3 is 14 amino acids. Germline V gives CDR1 SGHRS, CDR2 YFSETQ. CDR3 region: CASSIGQGDEKLFF. Here the CDR3 DNA reads TGCGCCAGCAGTATTGGACAGGGGGATGAAAAACTGTTTTTT.

V and J are TRBV18 and TRBJ1-1, with TRBD1 as a possible D gene (5 bases). V shed 3 bases and J shed 5 bases, with 13 bases lying between them. Germline-derived CDR1 and CDR2 are KGHSH and LQKENI. This CDR3 region has 14 residues. The CDR3 DNA is TGTGCCAGCTCACCCACAGGAGTCGGAACTGAAGCTTTCTTT. Encoded protein: CASSPTGVGTEAFF.

The chain employs TRBV9 and TRBJ1-4, with TRBD1 matching 7 bases. V was clipped by 4 bases and J by 12 bases; unmatched bases: 6. The CDR3 totals 12 residues. Germline CDR1 and CDR2: SGDLS and YYNGEE. This CDR3 is CASSPRGAELFF. The CDR3, as DNA: TGTGCCAGCAGCCCCAGGGGGGCGGAACTGTTTTTT. The whole variable domain, filled in from reference TRBV9 and TRBJ1-4, reads DSGVTQTPKHLITATGQRVTLRCSPRSGDLSVYWYQQSLDQGLQFLIQYYNGEERAKGNILERFSAQQFPDLHSELNLSSLELGDSALYFCASSPRGAELFFGSGTQLSVL.